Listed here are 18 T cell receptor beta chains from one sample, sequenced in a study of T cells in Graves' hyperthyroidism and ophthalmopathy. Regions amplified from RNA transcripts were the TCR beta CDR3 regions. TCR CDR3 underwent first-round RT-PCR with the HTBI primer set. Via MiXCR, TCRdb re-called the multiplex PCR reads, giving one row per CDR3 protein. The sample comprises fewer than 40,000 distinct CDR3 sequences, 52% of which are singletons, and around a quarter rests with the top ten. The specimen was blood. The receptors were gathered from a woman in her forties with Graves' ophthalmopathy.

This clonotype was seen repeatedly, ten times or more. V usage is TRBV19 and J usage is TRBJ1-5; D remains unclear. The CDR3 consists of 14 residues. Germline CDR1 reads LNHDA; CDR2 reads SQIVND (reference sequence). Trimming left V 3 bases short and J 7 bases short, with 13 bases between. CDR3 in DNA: TGTGCCAGTAGTATTAGTCGGGTCACCCAGCCCCAGCATTTT. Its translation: CASSISRVTQPQHF. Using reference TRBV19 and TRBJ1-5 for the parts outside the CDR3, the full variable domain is DGGITQSPKYLFRKEGQNVTLSCEQNLNHDAMYWYRQDPGQGLRLIYYSQIVNDFQKGDIAEGYSVSREKKESFPLTVTSAQKNPTAFYLCASSISRVTQPQHFGDGTRLSIL.

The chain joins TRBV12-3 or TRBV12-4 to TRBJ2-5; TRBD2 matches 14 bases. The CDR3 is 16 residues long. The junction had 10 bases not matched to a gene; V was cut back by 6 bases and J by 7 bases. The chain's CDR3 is CASSGGTSGGGGTQYF. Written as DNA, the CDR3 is TGTGCCAGCAGCGGAGGGACTAGCGGGGGTGGGGGGACCCAGTACTTC.

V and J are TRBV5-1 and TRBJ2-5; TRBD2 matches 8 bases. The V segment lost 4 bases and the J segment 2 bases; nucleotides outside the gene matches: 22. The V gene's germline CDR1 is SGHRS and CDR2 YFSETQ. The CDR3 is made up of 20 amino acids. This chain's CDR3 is CASSPAGDSTGELNQETQYF. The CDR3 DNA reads TGCGCCAGCAGCCCAGCGGGAGACAGCACCGGGGAGCTGAATCAAGAGACCCAGTACTTC.

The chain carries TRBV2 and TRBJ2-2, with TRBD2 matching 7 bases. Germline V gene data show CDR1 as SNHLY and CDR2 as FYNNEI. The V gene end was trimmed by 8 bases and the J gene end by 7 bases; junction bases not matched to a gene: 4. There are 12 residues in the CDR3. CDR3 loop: CASYLAVGELFF. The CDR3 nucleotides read TGTGCCAGCTACCTAGCGGTCGGGGAGCTGTTTTTT.

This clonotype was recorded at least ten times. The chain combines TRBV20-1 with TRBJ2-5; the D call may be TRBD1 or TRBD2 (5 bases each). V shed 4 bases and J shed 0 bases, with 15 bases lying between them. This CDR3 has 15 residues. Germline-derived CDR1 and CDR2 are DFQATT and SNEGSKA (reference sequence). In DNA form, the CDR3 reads TGCAGTGCTACCTCCCTCCGGGACCACCAAGAGACCCAGTACTTC. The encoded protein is CSATSLRDHQETQYF.

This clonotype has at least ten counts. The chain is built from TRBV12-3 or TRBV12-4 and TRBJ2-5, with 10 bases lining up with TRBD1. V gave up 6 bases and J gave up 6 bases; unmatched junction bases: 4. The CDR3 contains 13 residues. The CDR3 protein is CASRGTGVKTQYF. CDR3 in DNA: TGTGCCAGCAGGGGGACAGGGGTAAAGACCCAGTACTTC.

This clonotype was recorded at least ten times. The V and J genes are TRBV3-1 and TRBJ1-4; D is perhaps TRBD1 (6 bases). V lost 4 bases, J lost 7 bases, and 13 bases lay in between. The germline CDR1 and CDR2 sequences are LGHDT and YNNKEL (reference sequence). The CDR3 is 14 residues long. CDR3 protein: CASSPGDGGEKLFF. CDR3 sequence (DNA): TGTGCCAGCAGCCCAGGGGATGGGGGTGAAAAACTGTTTTTT.

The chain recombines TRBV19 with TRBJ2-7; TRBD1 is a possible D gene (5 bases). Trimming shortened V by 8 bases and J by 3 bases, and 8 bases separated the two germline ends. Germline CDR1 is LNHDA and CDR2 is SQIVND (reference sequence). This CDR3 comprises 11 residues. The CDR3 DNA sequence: TGTGCCAGTCAGGGAATCTACGAGCAGTACTTC. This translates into CASQGIYEQYF. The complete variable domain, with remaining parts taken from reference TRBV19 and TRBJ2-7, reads DGGITQSPKYLFRKEGQNVTLSCEQNLNHDAMYWYRQDPGQGLRLIYYSQIVNDFQKGDIAEGYSVSREKKESFPLTVTSAQKNPTAFYLCASQGIYEQYFGPGTRLTVT.

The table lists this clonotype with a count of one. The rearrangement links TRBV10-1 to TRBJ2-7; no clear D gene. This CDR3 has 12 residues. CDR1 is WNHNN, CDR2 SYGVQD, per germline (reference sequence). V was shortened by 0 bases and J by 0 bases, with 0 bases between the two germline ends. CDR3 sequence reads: CASSESSYEQYF. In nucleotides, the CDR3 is TGCGCCAGCAGTGAGTCCTCCTACGAGCAGTACTTC.

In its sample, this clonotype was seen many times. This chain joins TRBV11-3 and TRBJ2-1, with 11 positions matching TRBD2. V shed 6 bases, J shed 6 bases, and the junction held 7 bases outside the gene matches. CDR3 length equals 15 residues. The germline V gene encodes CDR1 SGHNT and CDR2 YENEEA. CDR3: CASRNRLAGSNEQFF. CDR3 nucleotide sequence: TGTGCCAGCAGAAACAGACTAGCGGGGAGCAATGAGCAGTTCTTC.

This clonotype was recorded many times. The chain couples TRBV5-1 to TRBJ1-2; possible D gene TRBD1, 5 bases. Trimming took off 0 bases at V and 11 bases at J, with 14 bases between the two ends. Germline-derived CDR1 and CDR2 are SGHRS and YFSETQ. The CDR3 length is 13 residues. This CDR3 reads CASSLEGSLGYTF. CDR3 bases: TGCGCCAGCAGCTTGGAGGGGTCGTTAGGGTACACCTTC.

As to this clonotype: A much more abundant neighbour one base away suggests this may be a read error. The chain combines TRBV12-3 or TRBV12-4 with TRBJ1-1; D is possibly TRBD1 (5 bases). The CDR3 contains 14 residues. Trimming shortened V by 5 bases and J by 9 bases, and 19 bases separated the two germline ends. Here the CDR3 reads CASSAQVGPGKAFF. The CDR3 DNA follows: TGTGCCAGCAGTGCCCAGGTGGGGCCGGGTAAAGCTTTCTTT.

The CDR3 here is CASSLAPTSGNTIYF. The CDR3 DNA sequence: TGTGCCAGCAGTTTGGCACCGACCTCTGGAAACACCATATATTTT. V gene TRBV27 combines with J gene TRBJ1-3; D is undetermined. Trimming stripped 3 bases from V and 0 bases from J, with 9 bases between. This CDR3 contains 15 residues. Germline lookup yields CDR1 MNHEY and CDR2 SMNVEV (reference sequence).

CDR3: CSLEGGSGVNEQFF. CDR3 nucleotides: TGCAGCTTAGAGGGGGGGAGCGGGGTCAATGAGCAGTTCTTC. The rearrangement uses TRBV29-1 and TRBJ2-1; D might be TRBD2 (7 bases). Germline loops: CDR1 SQVTM, CDR2 ANQGSEA. V was trimmed by 8 bases and J by 6 bases, leaving 20 bases between them. The CDR3 totals 14 residues.

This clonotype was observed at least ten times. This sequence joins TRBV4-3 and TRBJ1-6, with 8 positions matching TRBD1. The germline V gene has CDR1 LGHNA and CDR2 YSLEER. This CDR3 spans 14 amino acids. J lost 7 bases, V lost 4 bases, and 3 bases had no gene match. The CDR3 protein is CASSLGQGNSPLHF. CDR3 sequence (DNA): TGCGCCAGCAGCCTCGGACAGGGAAATTCACCCCTCCACTTT.

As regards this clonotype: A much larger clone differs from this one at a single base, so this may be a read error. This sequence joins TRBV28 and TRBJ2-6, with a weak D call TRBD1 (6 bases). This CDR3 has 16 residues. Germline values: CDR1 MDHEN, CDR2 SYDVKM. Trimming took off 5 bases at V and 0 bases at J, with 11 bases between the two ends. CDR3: CASSRDTSSGANVLTF. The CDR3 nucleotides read TGTGCCAGCAGTCGGGACACCAGCTCTGGGGCCAACGTCCTGACTTTC.

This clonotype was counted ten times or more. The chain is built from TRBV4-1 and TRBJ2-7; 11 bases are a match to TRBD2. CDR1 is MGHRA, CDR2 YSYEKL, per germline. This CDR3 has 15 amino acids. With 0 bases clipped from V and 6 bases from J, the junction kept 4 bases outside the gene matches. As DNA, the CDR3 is TGCGCCAGCAGCCAAGAGGCTAGCGGGGGGCGCGAGCAGTACTTC. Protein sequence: CASSQEASGGREQYF.

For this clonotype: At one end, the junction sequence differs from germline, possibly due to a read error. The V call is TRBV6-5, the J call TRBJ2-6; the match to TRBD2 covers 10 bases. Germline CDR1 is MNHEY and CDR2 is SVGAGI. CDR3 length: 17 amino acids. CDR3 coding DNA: TGTGCCAGCAGTCCTGCTAGCGGGGGCGGCGGGGCCAACGTCCGGACTTTC. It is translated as CASSPASGGGGANVRTF.